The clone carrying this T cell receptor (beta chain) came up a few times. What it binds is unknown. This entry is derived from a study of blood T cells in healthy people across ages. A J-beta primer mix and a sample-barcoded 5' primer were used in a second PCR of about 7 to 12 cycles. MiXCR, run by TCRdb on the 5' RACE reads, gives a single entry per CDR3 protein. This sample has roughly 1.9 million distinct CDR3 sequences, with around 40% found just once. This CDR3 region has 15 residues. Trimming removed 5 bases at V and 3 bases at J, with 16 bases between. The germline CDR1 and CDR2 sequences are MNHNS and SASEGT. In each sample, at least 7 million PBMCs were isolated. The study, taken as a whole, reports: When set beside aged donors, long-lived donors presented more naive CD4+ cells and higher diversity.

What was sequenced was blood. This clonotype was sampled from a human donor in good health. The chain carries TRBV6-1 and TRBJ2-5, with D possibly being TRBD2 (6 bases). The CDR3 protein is CASSTRGTSKETQYF. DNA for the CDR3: TGTGCCAGCAGTACCCGAGGGACTTCGAAAGAGACCCAGTACTTC.